A single T cell receptor beta chain is shown here with its context. The data were produced by immunoSEQ multiplex PCR, yet TCRdb's version contains in-frame clones alone and is incomplete. Found here are 150,000 to 200,000 clones, 90% to 95% of them singletons; the top ten hold less than 2%. These data are taken from a study of blood T cell repertoires in COVID-19. Study information: T cells, B-cell-depleted T cells, or PBMCs supplied cDNA or gDNA.

Trimming left V 2 bases short and J 4 bases short, with 11 bases between. This CDR3 has 14 amino acids. Per the germline V gene, CDR1 is KGHSH and CDR2 is LQKENI. V and J are TRBV18 and TRBJ1-1; perhaps TRBD1 as D (5 bases). Sequencing used peripheral blood. The sequence came from a woman aged 55-69 years with COVID-19, enrolled during active disease. CDR3 in amino acids: CASSPIGGATEAFF. For the CDR3, the DNA is TGTGCCAGCTCACCAATCGGGGGAGCCACTGAAGCTTTCTTT.